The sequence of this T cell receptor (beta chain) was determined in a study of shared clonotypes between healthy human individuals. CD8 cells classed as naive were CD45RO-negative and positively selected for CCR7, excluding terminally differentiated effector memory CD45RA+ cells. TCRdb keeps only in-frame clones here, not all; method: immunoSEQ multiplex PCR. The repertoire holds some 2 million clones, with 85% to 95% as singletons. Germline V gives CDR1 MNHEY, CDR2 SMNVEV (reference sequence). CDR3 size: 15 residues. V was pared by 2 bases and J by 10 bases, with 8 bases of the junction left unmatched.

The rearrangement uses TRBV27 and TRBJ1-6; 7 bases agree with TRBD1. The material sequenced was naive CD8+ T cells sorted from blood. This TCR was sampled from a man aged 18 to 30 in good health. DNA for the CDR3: TGTGCCAGCAGTTTAGGACAGGCCACGGGATCACCCCTCCACTTT. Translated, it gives CASSLGQATGSPLHF.